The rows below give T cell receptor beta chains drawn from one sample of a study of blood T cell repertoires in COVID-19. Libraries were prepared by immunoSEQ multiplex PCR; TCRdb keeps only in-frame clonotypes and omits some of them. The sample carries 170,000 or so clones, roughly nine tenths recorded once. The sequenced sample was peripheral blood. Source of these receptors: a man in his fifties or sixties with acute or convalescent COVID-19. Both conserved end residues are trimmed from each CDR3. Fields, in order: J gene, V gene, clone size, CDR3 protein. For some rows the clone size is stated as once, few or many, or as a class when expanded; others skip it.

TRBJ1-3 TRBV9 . ASSVEGQSSGNTIY
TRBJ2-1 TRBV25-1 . ASSGYRAGNEQF
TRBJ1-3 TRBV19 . ASNPGGSGNTIY
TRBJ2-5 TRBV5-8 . ASSGRGDMLETQY
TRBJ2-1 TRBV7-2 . ASSLGLSQGPRL
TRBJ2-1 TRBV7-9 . ASSLGTSGSLGGNEQF
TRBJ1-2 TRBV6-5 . AVMGNYGYT
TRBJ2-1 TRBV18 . ASSPLGREYNEQF
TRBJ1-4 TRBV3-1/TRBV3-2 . ASSPPRQGLNEKLF
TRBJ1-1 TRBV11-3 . ASSLDGSNTEAF
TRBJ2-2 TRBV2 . ASTRALDTGELF
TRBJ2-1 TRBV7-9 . ASGPQGMGNEQF
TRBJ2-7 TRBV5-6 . ASRVGPGQGYEQY
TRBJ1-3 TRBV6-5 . ASTPPGSGNTIY
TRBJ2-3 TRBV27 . ASSSGDTQY
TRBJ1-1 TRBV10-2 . ASSGWGNTEAF
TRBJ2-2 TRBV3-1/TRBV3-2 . ASSQEGVRGELF
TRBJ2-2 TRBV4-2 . ASSQASGSANTGELF
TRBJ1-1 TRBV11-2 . ASSLRQGVPEAF
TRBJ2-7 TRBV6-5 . ASRTGYGGSYEQY
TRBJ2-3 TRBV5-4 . ASSFSSSTDTQY
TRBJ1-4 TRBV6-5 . ASSYTGATNEKLF
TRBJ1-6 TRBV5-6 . ASSIRGSPLH
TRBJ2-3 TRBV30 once AWSPRLAGGNTQY
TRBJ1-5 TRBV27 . ASRPGTGGNQPQH
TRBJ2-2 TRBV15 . ATSRDSIGELF